These 9 T cell receptor beta chains were sequenced from one sample in a study of cytotoxic CD8 clonotypes in ibrutinib-treated CLL. TCRdb's copy holds only in-frame clones and misses some; the assay was immunoSEQ multiplex PCR. The top ten hold 3% to 3.5% of the sample, which has about 160,000 clones, 88% seen once. The sequences come from PBMCs, collected at disease progression, from a patient treated with ibrutinib. The receptors shown here come from a human donor with chronic lymphocytic leukemia.

The chain combines TRBV11-3 with TRBJ2-3; tentatively, D is TRBD1 (5 bases). V lost 1 base, J lost 6 bases, and 23 bases lay in between. The CDR3 runs 18 residues. Germline CDR1 SGHNT, CDR2 YENEEA. CDR3 bases: TGTGCCAGCAGCTTAGGAGTAGGTGGTGGTCGGGCAGGGGATACGCAGTATTTT. This encodes CASSLGVGGGRAGDTQYF.

This rearrangement joins TRBV12-5 to TRBJ2-5; D call uncertain. Germline V gene data show CDR1 as LGHNT and CDR2 as FRNRAP. V was shortened by 8 bases and J by 1 base, with 11 bases between the two germline ends. CDR3 size: 13 residues. CDR3 amino acids: CASIASGQETQYF. In nucleotides, the CDR3 is TGTGCTAGTATAGCCTCGGGCCAAGAGACCCAGTACTTC.

The chain combines TRBV5-6 with TRBJ1-2; D not resolved. The CDR3 has 13 amino acids. The V gene lost 4 bases and the J gene lost 6 bases, with 13 bases spanning the gap. Per the germline V gene, CDR1 is SGHDT and CDR2 is YYEEEE. CDR3 sequence reads: CASSQDFGDGYTF. The DNA of the CDR3 is TGTGCCAGCAGCCAGGACTTTGGCGATGGCTACACCTTC.

The CDR3 reads CSVQRGAAGELFF. Written as DNA, the CDR3 is TGCAGCGTCCAGAGGGGGGCGGCCGGGGAGCTGTTTTTT. This rearrangement joins TRBV29-1 to TRBJ2-2; TRBD1 or TRBD2 may be the D gene (6 bases each). V was pared by 6 bases and J by 6 bases, with 14 bases between. Germline assignment: CDR1 SQVTM and CDR2 ANQGSEA. The CDR3 loop spans 13 amino acids.

This clone was picked up one time. V and J are TRBV9 and TRBJ2-5; D unresolved. The V gene lost 1 base and the J gene lost 4 bases, with 8 bases spanning the gap. The germline V gene encodes CDR1 SGDLS and CDR2 YYNGEE. This CDR3 has 13 amino acids. The CDR3 protein is CASSVYLGETQYF. The DNA of the CDR3 is TGTGCCAGCAGCGTATACCTCGGAGAGACCCAGTACTTC.

This clone was detected only a few times. The chain couples TRBV29-1 to TRBJ1-3; tentative D call: TRBD1 (6 bases). V was clipped by 4 bases and J by 15 bases, with 16 bases between them. Germline V lookup: CDR1 SQVTM, CDR2 ANQGSEA. The CDR3 totals 11 residues. CDR3 coding DNA: TGCAGCGTTGGGATTTTGGACAGCACATATTTT. Translated, it gives CSVGILDSTYF.

This sequence joins TRBV11-3 and TRBJ2-5; D unresolved. Trimming shortened V by 2 bases and J by 7 bases, and 8 bases separated the two germline ends. Germline V lookup: CDR1 SGHNT, CDR2 YENEEA. The CDR3 loop spans 12 amino acids. CDR3: CASSLITGTQYF. The CDR3 bases are TGTGCCAGCAGCTTAATCACGGGGACCCAGTACTTC.

The chain has TRBV18 and TRBJ2-1; possible D gene TRBD1, 6 bases. Deletions cut 5 bases from V and 5 bases from J, with 10 bases between. This CDR3 region has 13 residues. Germline values: CDR1 KGHSH, CDR2 LQKENI. In nucleotides, the CDR3 is TGTGCCAGCTCAGGAAACAGGGACAATGAGCAGTTCTTC. This encodes CASSGNRDNEQFF.

The chain employs TRBV29-1 and TRBJ2-6; the D is unclear. The germline gives CDR1 SQVTM, CDR2 ANQGSEA. V was cut by 7 bases and J by 1 base, with 5 bases left in between. The CDR3 is 12 amino acids. The CDR3 nucleotides are TGCAGCGCGGAATCTGGGGCCAACGTCCTGACTTTC. This sequence encodes CSAESGANVLTF. Variable domain in full (rest from reference TRBV29-1 and TRBJ2-6): SAVISQKPSRDICQRGTSLTIQCQVDSQVTMMFWYRQQPGQSLTLIATANQGSEATYESGFVIDKFPISRPNLTFSTLTVSNMSPEDSSIYLCSAESGANVLTFGAGSRLTVL.